The 17 T cell receptor beta chains given below trace back to one sample, sequenced in a study of OX40 agonist ivuxolimab in advanced cancers. Libraries were prepared by immunoSEQ multiplex PCR; TCRdb keeps only in-frame clonotypes and omits some of them. The sample carries tens of thousands of clones, around 89% recorded once. This sample comprised CD4+ or CD8+ T cells sorted from blood, obtained in a trial of the OX40 agonist ivuxolimab. These TCRs come from an adult with an advanced solid tumor such as melanoma, head and neck, liver or kidney cancer.

This clone showed up just once. The J gene is TRBJ2-7, the V gene TRBV27; D may be TRBD1 (6 bases). This CDR3 spans 11 amino acids. Germline V lookup: CDR1 MNHEY, CDR2 SMNVEV (reference sequence). Trimming pared 5 bases from V and 8 bases from J, leaving 10 bases between. The CDR3 sequence is CASSPGTKQYF. The CDR3 nucleotides read TGTGCCAGCAGTCCAGGGACAAAGCAGTACTTC.

V is TRBV30 and J is TRBJ2-1, with TRBD2 matching over 9 bases. The CDR3 is made up of 14 amino acids. Trimming cost V 4 bases and J 4 bases; bases outside gene matches: 5. Germline values: CDR1 GTSNPN, CDR2 SVGIG (reference sequence). CDR3 protein: CAWTGTSSYNEQFF. CDR3 DNA sequence: TGTGCCTGGACGGGGACTAGCTCTTACAATGAGCAGTTCTTC. Based on the CDR3 plus reference TRBV30 and TRBJ2-1, the full variable domain is SQTIHQWPATLVQPVGSPLSLECTVEGTSNPNLYWYRQAAGRGLQLLFYSVGIGQISSEVPQNLSASRPQDRQFILSSKKLLLSDSGFYLCAWTGTSSYNEQFFGPGTRLTVL.

CDR3 protein: CASSILAAYSRDTQYF. For the CDR3, the DNA is TGTGCCAGCAGTATACTAGCGGCCTATTCAAGGGATACGCAGTATTTT. V and J are TRBV28 and TRBJ2-3, with 8 bases that match TRBD2. J lost 6 bases, V lost 5 bases, and 13 bases had no gene match. The germline gives CDR1 MDHEN, CDR2 SYDVKM. The CDR3 spans 16 residues.

The chain combines TRBV5-1 with TRBJ2-2; TRBD1 matches 9 bases. Germline V gene data show CDR1 as SGHRS and CDR2 as YFSETQ. This CDR3 region has 17 residues. J lost 6 bases, V lost 4 bases, and 13 bases had no gene match. The CDR3 spells CASSPARGTGNSGELFF. Written as DNA, the CDR3 is TGCGCCAGCAGCCCAGCCCGGGGGACAGGGAATTCCGGGGAGCTGTTTTTT. Full variable domain (outside the CDR3, taken from reference TRBV5-1 and TRBJ2-2): KAGVTQTPRYLIKTRGQQVTLSCSPISGHRSVSWYQQTPGQGLQFLFEYFSETQRNKGNFPGRFSGRQFSNSRSEMNVSTLELGDSALYLCASSPARGTGNSGELFFGEGSRLTVL.

The chain carries TRBV4-1 and TRBJ1-2; D possibly corresponds to TRBD1 (5 bases). The CDR3 extends over 15 amino acids. V lost 4 bases and J 5 bases, leaving 17 bases between the germline ends. Germline V gives CDR1 MGHRA, CDR2 YSYEKL. CDR3 DNA: TGCGCCAGCAGCCGCGGCCTTGGAGGGGCTTATGGCTACACCTTC. This sequence encodes CASSRGLGGAYGYTF.

The chain has TRBV21-1 and TRBJ2-7; TRBD1 is the table's D call, not checked against the DNA. TRBV21-1 is tagged as a pseudogene. This CDR3 spans 15 amino acids. CDR3 nucleotides: TGTGCCAGCAGCAAAGCCGGGACAGACCCCTACGAGCAGTACTTC. Protein sequence: CASSKAGTDPYEQYF.

This clone was observed a handful of times. The chain's CDR3 is CASSPPTGGGYEQYF. CDR3 bases: TGTGCCAGCTCACCCCCGACAGGGGGCGGGTACGAGCAGTACTTC. J is TRBJ2-7 and V is TRBV18; 10 nucleotides line up with TRBD1. Germline loops: CDR1 KGHSH, CDR2 LQKENI. Trimming at V came to 3 bases and at J to 4 bases, leaving 6 bases not matched to a gene. This CDR3 contains 15 residues.

The CDR3 DNA sequence: TGCGCCAGCAGCTTGGATCCGACAGGGGACGACGAGCAGTACTTC. Translated: CASSLDPTGDDEQYF. This sequence joins TRBV5-1 and TRBJ2-7, with TRBD1 identical over 8 bases. The germline V gene encodes CDR1 SGHRS and CDR2 YFSETQ. V shed 0 bases and J 5 bases; nucleotides not matched to a gene: 7. The CDR3 contains 15 residues.

The chain links TRBV5-6 to TRBJ2-1; 7 bases map to TRBD2. V gave up 0 bases and J gave up 4 bases; unmatched junction bases: 10. Germline CDR1 SGHDT, CDR2 YYEEEE. CDR3 length: 17 residues. CDR3 bases: TGTGCCAGCAGCTTGGAGTCGACTAGCATACCATACAATGAGCAGTTCTTC. Translation gives CASSLESTSIPYNEQFF.

A word on this clone: The junction and the germline gene differ at one end; a read error may be behind it. The genes are TRBV7-7 and TRBJ2-2, with D possibly TRBD1 on 6 matching bases. Germline CDR1 SSHAT, CDR2 FNYEAQ (reference sequence). This CDR3 comprises 15 residues. CDR3 DNA: TGTGCTAGCAGCTTAGGACAGACGAACACCGGGGAGCTGTTTTTT. This sequence encodes CASSLGQTNTGELFF.

The CDR3 bases are TGTGCCAGCAGCCGAAGGACTAGCGGGGGATACCAAGAGACCCAGTACTTC. Its protein is CASSRRTSGGYQETQYF. This sequence joins TRBV7-9 and TRBJ2-5; 13 nucleotides match TRBD2. This CDR3 contains 17 residues. CDR1 is SEHNR and CDR2 is FQNEAQ in the germline V gene (reference sequence). V gave up 5 bases and J gave up 0 bases; unmatched junction bases: 6.

V and J are TRBV6-5 and TRBJ1-2, with D maybe TRBD1 (6 bases). The germline V and J ends were trimmed by 6 bases and 4 bases, with 12 bases remaining between them. The V gene's germline CDR1 is MNHEY and CDR2 SVGAGI. The CDR3 covers 13 residues. DNA of the CDR3: TGTGCCAGCAGAGGGGGGGAGGGCTATGGCTACACCTTC. It specifies CASRGGEGYGYTF.

V usage is TRBV7-2 and J usage is TRBJ2-7; D is unresolved. There are 16 residues in the CDR3. Germline V CDR1 and CDR2: SGHTA, FQGNSA. Trimming removed 5 bases from V and 2 bases from J, with 19 bases in between. The CDR3 protein is CASSHYATPPTYEQYF. The CDR3 region has the DNA TGTGCCAGCAGCCACTATGCCACGCCCCCTACCTACGAGCAGTACTTC. The full variable domain, completed using reference TRBV7-2 and TRBJ2-7, is GAGVSQSPSNKVTEKGKDVELRCDPISGHTALYWYRQSLGQGLEFLIYFQGNSAPDKSGLPSDRFSAERTGGSVSTLTIQRTQQEDSAVYLCASSHYATPPTYEQYFGPGTRLTVT.

The gene calls are TRBV7-8 and TRBJ2-7; TRBD1 matches 11 bases. The J segment lost 0 bases and the V segment lost 4 bases, leaving 14 bases of the junction unmatched. From germline, CDR1 is SGHVS and CDR2 FQNEAQ. The CDR3 is 19 residues long. The CDR3 loop reads CASSSRTGGAGQSSYEQYF. CDR3 in DNA: TGTGCCAGCAGCTCAAGGACAGGGGGCGCGGGGCAGAGCTCCTACGAGCAGTACTTC.

The CDR3 sequence is CASSQESLTWGQGNEKLFF. CDR3 in DNA: TGTGCCAGCAGCCAAGAAAGCCTGACCTGGGGACAGGGCAATGAAAAACTGTTTTTT. The rearrangement joins TRBV14 to TRBJ1-4; 9 bases fit TRBD1. This CDR3 has 19 amino acids. Germline CDR1 reads SGHDN; CDR2 reads FVKESK. J gave up 5 bases and V 0 bases, and 13 bases lay outside the gene matches.

This sequence joins TRBV28 and TRBJ2-1; D remains unclear. V was cut by 8 bases and J by 5 bases, with 13 bases left in between. The CDR3 extends over 13 amino acids. Germline V gene data show CDR1 as MDHEN and CDR2 as SYDVKM. The CDR3 loop reads CASVKGIHNEQFF. CDR3 sequence (DNA): TGTGCCAGCGTCAAAGGGATACACAATGAGCAGTTCTTC.

CDR3 amino acids: CASVGGNYGYTF. DNA for the CDR3: TGTGCCAGCGTGGGGGGTAACTATGGCTACACCTTC. The chain combines TRBV7-9 with TRBJ1-2; weak D call: TRBD1 (5 bases). The CDR3 length is 12 residues. Germline V gives CDR1 SEHNR, CDR2 FQNEAQ (reference sequence). V lost 8 bases and J 1 base, leaving 8 bases between the germline ends.